The 23 T cell receptor beta chains listed next were all sequenced from one sample in a study of blood T cells in healthy people across ages. Primed by a sample-barcoded 5' primer and a J-beta primer mix, a second PCR proceeded for 7 to 11 cycles. Via MiXCR, TCRdb re-called the 5' RACE reads, giving one row per CDR3 protein. The sample consists of about 780,000 distinct CDR3 sequences, 55% to 65% of them appearing once. The sequenced sample was blood. All receptors come from a man aged 25-40 years in good health.

The chain joins TRBV4-3 to TRBJ2-1; D tentatively reads TRBD1 or TRBD2 (5 bases each). Germline CDR1 LGHNA, CDR2 YSLEER. The V end lost 4 bases, the J end lost 3 bases, and 13 bases lay between the germline ends. This CDR3 is 15 amino acids long. The CDR3 is CASSPGQGFYNEQFF. The DNA for the CDR3 is TGCGCCAGCAGCCCGGGGCAGGGATTCTACAATGAGCAGTTCTTC.

This clonotype was observed a few times. The chain has TRBV27 and TRBJ2-1; 8 bases map to TRBD2. The CDR3 covers 15 residues. Germline values: CDR1 MNHEY, CDR2 SMNVEV (reference sequence). Trimming at V came to 5 bases and at J to 7 bases, leaving 10 bases not matched to a gene. In DNA form, the CDR3 reads TGTGCCAGCAGTGGAACTAGCGGCGGTGGTAATGAGCAGTTCTTC. It is translated as CASSGTSGGGNEQFF.

The V call is TRBV6-6, the J call TRBJ2-3, with D possibly TRBD1 on 6 matching bases. The CDR3 runs to 13 residues. Trimming pared 5 bases from V and 4 bases from J, leaving 10 bases between. Germline assignment: CDR1 MNHNY and CDR2 SVGAGI (reference sequence). The CDR3 is CASSDRTADTQYF. In DNA, the CDR3 is TGTGCCAGCAGTGACAGGACGGCAGATACGCAGTATTTT.

The V gene is TRBV14, the J gene TRBJ2-1; D might be TRBD1 or TRBD2, each matching 5 bases. Germline V CDR1 and CDR2: SGHDN, FVKESK. The V and J ends lost 8 bases and 11 bases respectively, with 13 bases between them. The CDR3 covers 11 residues. CDR3 residues: CASGYGAQQFF. The DNA for the CDR3 is TGTGCCAGCGGTTACGGGGCTCAGCAGTTCTTC.

The chain couples TRBV20-1 to TRBJ2-7; D is undetermined. Germline V gives CDR1 DFQATT, CDR2 SNEGSKA (reference sequence). The ends were cut back, 6 bases at V and 1 base at J, with 13 bases in the middle. The CDR3 consists of 13 residues. The CDR3 sequence is CSACSDLSYEQYF. CDR3 nucleotides: TGCAGTGCCTGCTCTGACCTTTCCTACGAGCAGTACTTC.

V is TRBV7-2 and J is TRBJ2-3, with 9 bases aligning to TRBD1. This CDR3 region has 15 residues. From germline, CDR1 is SGHTA and CDR2 FQGNSA. V lost 1 base to trimming and J lost 11 bases; unmatched junction nucleotides: 10. CDR3 DNA sequence: TGTGCCAGCAGCTTAGGTCCACAGGGGGCGGGGGAGCAGTATTTT. Residues: CASSLGPQGAGEQYF. Looking up the rest from reference TRBV7-2 and TRBJ2-3 gives the full variable domain: GAGVSQSPSNKVTEKGKDVELRCDPISGHTALYWYRQSLGQGLEFLIYFQGNSAPDKSGLPSDRFSAERTGGSVSTLTIQRTQQEDSAVYLCASSLGPQGAGEQYFGPGTRLTVL.

The rearrangement links TRBV20-1 to TRBJ2-1; 9 bases line up with TRBD1. V lost 2 bases, J lost 7 bases, and 6 bases stayed unmatched. The germline V gene encodes CDR1 DFQATT and CDR2 SNEGSKA (reference sequence). The CDR3 length is 14 residues. This chain's CDR3 is CSARSRDRANEQFF. The CDR3 nucleotides read TGCAGTGCTAGAAGTCGGGACAGGGCGAATGAGCAGTTCTTC.

This rearrangement joins TRBV12-3 or TRBV12-4 to TRBJ2-1, with TRBD2 matching over 13 bases. The CDR3 consists of 15 residues. V was pared by 8 bases and J by 6 bases, with 7 bases of the junction left unmatched. The DNA of the CDR3 is TGTGCCAGCGGCCGACTAGCGGGGGGCCTCAATGAGCAGTTCTTC. Translating gives CASGRLAGGLNEQFF.

The chain has TRBV10-3 and TRBJ2-5, with D tentatively TRBD1 or TRBD2 (5 bases each). CDR1 is ENHRY and CDR2 is SYGVKD in the germline V gene. This CDR3 contains 16 residues. V was trimmed by 2 bases and J by 0 bases, leaving 13 bases between them. The CDR3 sequence: CAISERDPRYQETQYF. CDR3 DNA: TGTGCCATCAGTGAGAGGGACCCTAGGTACCAAGAGACCCAGTACTTC.

This chain joins TRBV5-1 and TRBJ2-3; 9 bases are a match to TRBD2. Germline-derived CDR1 and CDR2 are SGHRS and YFSETQ. The CDR3 is made up of 15 amino acids. V was clipped by 4 bases and J by 2 bases; unmatched bases: 5. The CDR3 spells CASSELAGTTDTQYF. The CDR3 bases are TGCGCCAGCAGCGAACTAGCGGGTACCACAGATACGCAGTATTTT.

The rearrangement uses TRBV7-2 and TRBJ2-3; tentatively, D is TRBD2 (6 bases). The CDR3 has 16 amino acids. Germline CDR1 reads SGHTA; CDR2 reads FQGNSA. Trimming shortened V by 5 bases and J by 1 base, and 16 bases separated the two germline ends. The CDR3 sequence is CASSPGLGRGTDTQYF. For the CDR3, the DNA is TGTGCCAGCAGCCCGGGACTGGGTAGGGGCACAGATACGCAGTATTTT.

The chain combines TRBV6-5 with TRBJ2-5; 7 bases fit TRBD1. Germline CDR1 is MNHEY and CDR2 is SVGAGI. The CDR3 totals 15 residues. Trimming cost V 2 bases and J 5 bases; bases outside gene matches: 8. For the CDR3, the DNA is TGTGCCAGCAGTTACCACAGGGGTACACGGGAGACCCAGTACTTC. It is translated as CASSYHRGTRETQYF.

The rearrangement links TRBV6-2 or TRBV6-3 to TRBJ2-7; 11 bases agree with TRBD2. Germline V CDR1 and CDR2: MNHEY, SVGEGT. The CDR3 spans 15 residues. V lost 5 bases and J lost 2; bases outside the gene matches: 5. The CDR3 here is CASSDEGLAAYEQYF. CDR3 sequence (DNA): TGTGCCAGCAGTGATGAGGGACTAGCGGCCTACGAGCAGTACTTC.

The chain combines TRBV20-1 with TRBJ1-2; TRBD1 agrees at 9 bases. CDR3 length: 14 amino acids. Germline loops: CDR1 DFQATT, CDR2 SNEGSKA (reference sequence). Germline trimming cut 6 bases from V and 2 bases from J; bases unmatched to any gene: 7. Here the CDR3 reads CSAPRDRVNYGYTF. In DNA, the CDR3 is TGCAGTGCGCCCCGGGACAGGGTAAACTATGGCTACACCTTC.

V and J are TRBV7-2 and TRBJ1-1; D is ambiguous. Per germline, CDR1 SGHTA and CDR2 FQGNSA. CDR3 size: 12 residues. Between the trimmed V and J ends, which lost 11 bases and 2 bases, there was a span of 12 bases. Here the CDR3 reads CAGRTGNTEAFF. The CDR3 DNA follows: TGTGCCGGTCGGACGGGAAACACTGAAGCTTTCTTT.

This sequence joins TRBV20-1 and TRBJ1-5, with unresolved D. The germline gives CDR1 DFQATT, CDR2 SNEGSKA (reference sequence). The CDR3 length is 14 residues. V lost 5 bases and J lost 4, with 15 bases in between. CDR3 loop: CSARLVVGNQPQHF. The DNA of the CDR3 is TGCAGTGCTCGTTTGGTAGTGGGAAATCAGCCCCAGCATTTT.

V and J are TRBV7-9 and TRBJ2-7; D perhaps matches TRBD2 (7 bases). CDR1 and CDR2 (germline): SEHNR, FQNEAQ (reference sequence). V gave up 3 bases and J gave up 2 bases, with 17 bases separating them. The CDR3 consists of 16 residues. CDR3 sequence: CASSLSLGGQAYEQYF. In DNA, the CDR3 is TGTGCCAGCAGCTTGTCCCTGGGGGGGCAAGCCTACGAGCAGTACTTC. Complete variable domain (other parts from reference TRBV7-9 and TRBJ2-7): DTGVSQNPRHKITKRGQNVTFRCDPISEHNRLYWYRQTLGQGPEFLTYFQNEAQLEKSRLLSDRFSAERPKGSFSTLEIQRTEQGDSAMYLCASSLSLGGQAYEQYFGPGTRLTVT.

The rearrangement uses TRBV6-4 and TRBJ2-3, with TRBD2 identical over 8 bases. Germline lookup yields CDR1 MRHNA and CDR2 SNTAGT. The trim removed 0 bases at V and 1 base at J, leaving 0 bases unmatched. The CDR3 consists of 15 residues. CDR3 nucleotides: TGTGCCAGCAGTGACTCTAGCGGGGGCACAGATACGCAGTATTTT. It translates to CASSDSSGGTDTQYF.

The table lists this clonotype with a few counts. The chain has TRBV28 and TRBJ2-1; D ambiguous. The CDR3 runs to 11 residues. Germline CDR1 reads MDHEN; CDR2 reads SYDVKM. The V end was cut by 5 bases, the J end by 10 bases, with 9 bases between. CDR3 residues: CASSGYTEQFF. CDR3 in DNA: TGTGCCAGCAGTGGCTACACAGAGCAGTTCTTC. Drawing the rest from reference TRBV28 and TRBJ2-1, the complete variable domain is DVKVTQSSRYLVKRTGEKVFLECVQDMDHENMFWYRQDPGLGLRLIYFSYDVKMKEKGDIPEGYSVSREKKERFSLILESASTNQTSMYLCASSGYTEQFFGPGTRLTVL.

This clonotype was counted at least ten times. The V gene is TRBV29-1, the J gene TRBJ2-5, with 12 bases identical to TRBD2. There are 14 residues in the CDR3. CDR1 and CDR2 from the germline V gene are SQVTM and ANQGSEA. With V trimmed by 6 bases and J by 4 bases, 6 bases remained unmatched. CDR3 bases: TGCAGCGTGGCTAGCGGGGGGGGCAGAGAGACCCAGTACTTC. This translates into CSVASGGGRETQYF.

The chain is built from TRBV28 and TRBJ1-4; TRBD1 might be the D (6 bases). CDR1 is MDHEN, CDR2 SYDVKM, per germline. This CDR3 is built from 12 residues. Deletions cut 8 bases from V and 3 bases from J, with 7 bases between. CDR3 loop: CASGQSNEKLFF. CDR3 sequence (DNA): TGTGCCAGCGGACAGTCTAATGAAAAACTGTTTTTT. The full variable domain, completed using reference TRBV28 and TRBJ1-4, is DVKVTQSSRYLVKRTGEKVFLECVQDMDHENMFWYRQDPGLGLRLIYFSYDVKMKEKGDIPEGYSVSREKKERFSLILESASTNQTSMYLCASGQSNEKLFFGSGTQLSVL.

The J gene is TRBJ2-7, the V gene TRBV28; a weak D match, TRBD2 (6 bases). Trimming took 3 bases from V and 4 from J, leaving 16 bases between them. In germline, CDR1 is MDHEN, CDR2 SYDVKM. There are 15 residues in the CDR3. In DNA form, the CDR3 reads TGTGCCAGCAGTTTTAGTCGCGGGGAGTGGTACGAGCAGTACTTC. Its translation: CASSFSRGEWYEQYF.

V gene TRBV29-1 combines with J gene TRBJ2-7, with TRBD1 identical over 9 bases. Germline CDR1 SQVTM, CDR2 ANQGSEA. V lost 6 bases and J lost 2; bases outside the gene matches: 5. This CDR3 has 13 residues. CDR3 DNA sequence: TGCAGCGTCCAGGGACAGGGTGCCTACGAGCAGTACTTC. Its translation is CSVQGQGAYEQYF.